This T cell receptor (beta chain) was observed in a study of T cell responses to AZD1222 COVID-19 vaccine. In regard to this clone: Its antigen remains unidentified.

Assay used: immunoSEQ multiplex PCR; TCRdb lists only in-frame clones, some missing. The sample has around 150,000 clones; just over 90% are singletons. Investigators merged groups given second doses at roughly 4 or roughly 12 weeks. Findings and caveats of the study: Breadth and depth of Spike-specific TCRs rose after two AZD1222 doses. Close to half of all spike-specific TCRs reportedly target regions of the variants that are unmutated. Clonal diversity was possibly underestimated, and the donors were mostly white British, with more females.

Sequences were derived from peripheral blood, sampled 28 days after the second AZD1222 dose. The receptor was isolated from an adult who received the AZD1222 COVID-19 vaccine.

CDR3: CASGGRAIYEQYF. CDR3 nucleotides: TGTGCCAGCGGAGGACGTGCGATTTACGAGCAGTACTTC. The chain carries TRBV12-3 or TRBV12-4 and TRBJ2-7; TRBD2 might be the D (5 bases). Trimming cost V 8 bases and J 4 bases, with 15 bases left between them. This CDR3 region has 13 residues.